This entry describes one TCR beta chain. This entry comes from a study of OX40 agonist ivuxolimab in advanced cancers. The CDR3 runs 15 residues. V lost 1 base to trimming and J lost 8 bases, with 15 bases between them. Per germline, CDR1 SGHNT and CDR2 YYREEE (reference sequence). Sequenced by immunoSEQ multiplex PCR; TCRdb stores in-frame clones only, minus some. The sample holds 45,000 to 55,000 clones, 83% seen once. This receptor was taken from an adult with an advanced solid tumor such as melanoma, head and neck, liver or kidney cancer. The rearrangement links TRBV5-4 to TRBJ1-4; D ambiguous. Sequencing was performed on CD4+ or CD8+ T cells sorted from blood, taken in a trial of the OX40 agonist ivuxolimab. CDR3 in amino acids: CASSLWGAPIEKLFF. The CDR3, as DNA: TGTGCCAGCAGCTTGTGGGGAGCCCCAATCGAAAAACTGTTTTTT. The entire variable domain, with the rest obtained from reference TRBV5-4 and TRBJ1-4, is as follows: ETGVTQSPTHLIKTRGQQVTLRCSSQSGHNTVSWYQQALGQGPQFIFQYYREEENGRGNFPPRFSGLQFPNYSSELNVNALELDDSALYLCASSLWGAPIEKLFFGSGTQLSVL.